The clone carrying this TCR beta chain was seen many times. Its antigen is still unknown. The data were taken from a study of T cells in Graves' hyperthyroidism and ophthalmopathy. The germline CDR1 and CDR2 sequences are DFQATT and SNEGSKA (reference sequence). CDR3 length: 14 amino acids. Trimming left V 4 bases short and J 6 bases short, with 18 bases between. Study-wide points: Most clonotypes expanded in thyroid above 0.001 were likewise present in blood.

Amplified TCR beta CDR3 regions came from RNA transcripts. RT-PCR in the first round (using the HTBI primer set) targeted the TCR CDR3. In TCRdb, the multiplex PCR reads were re-called with MiXCR into one record per CDR3 protein. The sample carries approximately 720,000 distinct CDR3 sequences, around a sixth recorded once. This sequence joins TRBV20-1 and TRBJ1-1; possible D gene TRBD1, 6 bases. Sequenced sample: blood. This sequence was found in a woman between 45 and 60 years old with Graves' hyperthyroidism that later progressed to Graves' ophthalmopathy. The CDR3 here is CSANLGAMGAEAFF. DNA of the CDR3: TGCAGTGCTAATTTGGGGGCCATGGGAGCTGAAGCTTTCTTT.